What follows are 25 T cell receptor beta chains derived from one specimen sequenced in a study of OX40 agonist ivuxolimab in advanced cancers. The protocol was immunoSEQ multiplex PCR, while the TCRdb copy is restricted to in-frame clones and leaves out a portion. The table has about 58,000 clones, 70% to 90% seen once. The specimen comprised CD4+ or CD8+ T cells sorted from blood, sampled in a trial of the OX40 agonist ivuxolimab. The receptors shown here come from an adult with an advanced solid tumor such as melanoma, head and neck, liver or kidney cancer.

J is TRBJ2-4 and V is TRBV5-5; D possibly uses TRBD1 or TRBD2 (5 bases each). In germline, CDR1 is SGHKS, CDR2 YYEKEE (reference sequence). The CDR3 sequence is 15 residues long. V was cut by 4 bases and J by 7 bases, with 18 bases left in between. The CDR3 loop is CASSPPQGTRNIQYF. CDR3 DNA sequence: TGTGCCAGCAGCCCCCCCCAAGGGACGAGGAACATTCAGTACTTC.

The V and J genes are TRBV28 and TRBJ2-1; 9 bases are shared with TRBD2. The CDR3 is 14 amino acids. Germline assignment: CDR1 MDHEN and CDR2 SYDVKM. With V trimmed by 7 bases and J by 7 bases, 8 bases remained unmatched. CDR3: CASTPRGRANEQFF. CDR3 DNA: TGTGCCAGCACCCCCCGCGGGAGGGCGAATGAGCAGTTCTTC.

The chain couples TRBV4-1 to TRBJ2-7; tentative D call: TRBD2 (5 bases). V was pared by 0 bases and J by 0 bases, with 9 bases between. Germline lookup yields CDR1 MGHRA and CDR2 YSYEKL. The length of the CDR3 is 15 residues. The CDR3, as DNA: TGCGCCAGCAGCCAAGACCGAGGGTCCTCCTACGAGCAGTACTTC. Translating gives CASSQDRGSSYEQYF.

The CDR3 spells CASSLAQGGYTF. In DNA form, the CDR3 reads TGCGCCAGCAGCTTGGCCCAGGGAGGCTACACCTTC. V is TRBV5-1 and J is TRBJ1-2, with a tentative D call TRBD1 (5 bases). Looked up from germline, CDR1 is SGHRS and CDR2 is YFSETQ. This CDR3 region has 12 residues. V shed 0 bases and J shed 8 bases, with 8 bases lying between them. Complete variable domain (other parts from reference TRBV5-1 and TRBJ1-2): KAGVTQTPRYLIKTRGQQVTLSCSPISGHRSVSWYQQTPGQGLQFLFEYFSETQRNKGNFPGRFSGRQFSNSRSEMNVSTLELGDSALYLCASSLAQGGYTFGSGTRLTVV.

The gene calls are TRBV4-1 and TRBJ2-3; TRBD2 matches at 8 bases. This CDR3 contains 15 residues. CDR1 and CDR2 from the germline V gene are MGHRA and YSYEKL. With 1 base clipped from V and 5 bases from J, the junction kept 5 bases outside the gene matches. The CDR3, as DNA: TGCGCCAGCAGCCAAGCGATGGCGGGAGGAGATACGCAGTATTTT. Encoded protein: CASSQAMAGGDTQYF.

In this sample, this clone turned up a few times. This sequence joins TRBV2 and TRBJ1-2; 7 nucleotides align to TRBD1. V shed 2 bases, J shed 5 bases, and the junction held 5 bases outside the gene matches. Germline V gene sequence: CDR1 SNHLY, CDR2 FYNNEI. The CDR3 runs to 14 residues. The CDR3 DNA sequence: TGTGCCAGCAGTGAACGGACAGGTGGATATGGCTACACCTTC. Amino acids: CASSERTGGYGYTF.

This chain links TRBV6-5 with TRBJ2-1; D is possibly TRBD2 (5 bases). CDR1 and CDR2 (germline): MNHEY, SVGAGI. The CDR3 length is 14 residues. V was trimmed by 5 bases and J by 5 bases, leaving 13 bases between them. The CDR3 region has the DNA TGTGCCAGCAGTAACGGCGGGCGGCACAATGAGCAGTTCTTC. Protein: CASSNGGRHNEQFF.

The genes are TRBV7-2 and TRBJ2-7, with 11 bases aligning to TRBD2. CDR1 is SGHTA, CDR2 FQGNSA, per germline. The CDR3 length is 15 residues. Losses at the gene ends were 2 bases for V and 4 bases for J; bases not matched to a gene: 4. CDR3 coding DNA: TGTGCCAGCAGCTTATCTAGCGGGGGGTTATACGAGCAGTACGTC. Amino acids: CASSLSSGGLYEQYV.

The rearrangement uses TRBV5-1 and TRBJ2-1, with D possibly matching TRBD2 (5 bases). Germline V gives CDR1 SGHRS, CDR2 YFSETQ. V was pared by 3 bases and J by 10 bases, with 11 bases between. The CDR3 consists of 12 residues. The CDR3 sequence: CASSSASGEQFF. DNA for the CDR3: TGCGCCAGCAGCTCAGCCTCGGGGGAGCAGTTCTTC.

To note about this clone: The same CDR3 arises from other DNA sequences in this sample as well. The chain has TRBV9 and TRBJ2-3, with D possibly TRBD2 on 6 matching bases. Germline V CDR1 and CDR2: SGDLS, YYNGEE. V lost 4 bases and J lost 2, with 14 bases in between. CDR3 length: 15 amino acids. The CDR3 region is CASSLAGSPTDTQYF. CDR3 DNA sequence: TGTGCCAGCAGCCTTGCGGGAAGCCCCACAGATACGCAGTATTTT. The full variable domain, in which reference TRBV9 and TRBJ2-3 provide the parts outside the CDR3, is DSGVTQTPKHLITATGQRVTLRCSPRSGDLSVYWYQQSLDQGLQFLIQYYNGEERAKGNILERFSAQQFPDLHSELNLSSLELGDSALYFCASSLAGSPTDTQYFGPGTRLTVL.

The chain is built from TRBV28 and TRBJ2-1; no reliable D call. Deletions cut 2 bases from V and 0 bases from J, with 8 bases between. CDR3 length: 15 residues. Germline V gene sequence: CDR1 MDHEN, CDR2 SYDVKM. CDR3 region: CASSLGPSSYNEQFF. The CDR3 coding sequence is TGTGCCAGCAGTTTAGGGCCTAGCTCCTACAATGAGCAGTTCTTC.

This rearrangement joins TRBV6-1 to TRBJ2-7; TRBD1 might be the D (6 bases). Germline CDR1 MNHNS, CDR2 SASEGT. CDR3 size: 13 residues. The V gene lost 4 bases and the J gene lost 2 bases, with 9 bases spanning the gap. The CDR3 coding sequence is TGTGCCAGCAGTGCCAGGGGACCCTACGAGCAGTACGTC. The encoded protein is CASSARGPYEQYV.

The CDR3 DNA reads as TGTGCCAGTAGTGGGTATGAGTCAAACACTGAAGCTTTCTTT. This sequence encodes CASSGYESNTEAFF. The gene calls are TRBV19 and TRBJ1-1; D is unresolved. This CDR3 comprises 14 residues. Germline CDR1 reads LNHDA; CDR2 reads SQIVND (reference sequence). V shed 5 bases and J shed 2 bases, with 12 bases lying between them.

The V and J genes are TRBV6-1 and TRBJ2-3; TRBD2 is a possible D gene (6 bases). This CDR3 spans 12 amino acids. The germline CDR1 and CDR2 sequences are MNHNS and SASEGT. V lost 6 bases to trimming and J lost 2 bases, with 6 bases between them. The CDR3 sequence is CASRDYTDTQYF. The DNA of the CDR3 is TGTGCCAGCAGGGACTACACAGATACGCAGTATTTT.

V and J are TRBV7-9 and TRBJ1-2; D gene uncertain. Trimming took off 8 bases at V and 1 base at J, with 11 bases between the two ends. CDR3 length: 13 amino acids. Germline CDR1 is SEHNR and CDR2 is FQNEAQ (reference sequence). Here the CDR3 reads CASGRGSNYGYTF. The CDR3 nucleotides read TGTGCCAGCGGGCGCGGGAGTAACTATGGCTACACCTTC.

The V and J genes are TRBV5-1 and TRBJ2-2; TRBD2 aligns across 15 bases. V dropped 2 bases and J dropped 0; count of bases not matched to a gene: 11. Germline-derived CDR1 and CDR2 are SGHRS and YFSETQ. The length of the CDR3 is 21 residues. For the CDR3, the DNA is TGCGCCAGCAGCTTAAGGGGACTAGCGGGAGGAGACAACGCGAACACCGGGGAGCTGTTTTTT. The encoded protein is CASSLRGLAGGDNANTGELFF.

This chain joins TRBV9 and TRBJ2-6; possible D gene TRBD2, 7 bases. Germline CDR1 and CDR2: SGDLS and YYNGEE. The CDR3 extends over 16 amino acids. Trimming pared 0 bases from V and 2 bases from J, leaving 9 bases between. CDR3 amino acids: CASSVGGGAGANVLTF. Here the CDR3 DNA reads TGTGCCAGCAGCGTAGGAGGGGGGGCTGGGGCCAACGTCCTGACTTTC.

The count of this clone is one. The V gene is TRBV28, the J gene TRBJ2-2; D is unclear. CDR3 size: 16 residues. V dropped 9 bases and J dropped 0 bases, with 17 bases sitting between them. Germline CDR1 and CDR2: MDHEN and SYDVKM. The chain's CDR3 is CASGRALFANTGELFF. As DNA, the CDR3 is TGTGCCAGTGGACGGGCTTTGTTCGCGAACACCGGGGAGCTGTTTTTT.

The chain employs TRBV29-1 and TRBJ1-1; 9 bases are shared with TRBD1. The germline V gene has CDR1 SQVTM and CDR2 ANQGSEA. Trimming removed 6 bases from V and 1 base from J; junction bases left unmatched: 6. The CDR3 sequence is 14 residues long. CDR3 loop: CSVHRTGANTEAFF. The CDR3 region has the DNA TGCAGCGTCCACAGGACAGGGGCGAACACTGAAGCTTTCTTT.

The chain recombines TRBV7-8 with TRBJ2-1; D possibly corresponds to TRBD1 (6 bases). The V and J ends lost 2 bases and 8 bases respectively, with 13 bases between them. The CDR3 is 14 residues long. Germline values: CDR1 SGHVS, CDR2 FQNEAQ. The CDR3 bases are TGTGCCAGCAGCTTAAGGGCGGACAGTGATGAGCAGTTCTTC. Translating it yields CASSLRADSDEQFF. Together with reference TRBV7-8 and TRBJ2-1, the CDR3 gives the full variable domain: GAGVSQSPRYKVAKRGQDVALRCDPISGHVSLFWYQQALGQGPEFLTYFQNEAQLDKSGLPSDRFFAERPEGSVSTLKIQRTQQEDSAVYLCASSLRADSDEQFFGPGTRLTVL.

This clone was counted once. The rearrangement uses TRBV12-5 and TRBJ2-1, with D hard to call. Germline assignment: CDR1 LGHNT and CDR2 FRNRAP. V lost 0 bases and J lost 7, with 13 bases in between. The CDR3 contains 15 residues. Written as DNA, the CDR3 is TGTGCTAGTGGTTTGGTTAGTGTTGGGAAAAATGAGCAGTTCTTC. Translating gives CASGLVSVGKNEQFF.

In DNA form, the CDR3 reads TGTGCCAGCAGCCAAGATACGGGGACAGGGTGGTACGAGCAGTACTTC. Amino acid sequence: CASSQDTGTGWYEQYF. The genes are TRBV4-2 and TRBJ2-7, with TRBD1 matching over 9 bases. The CDR3 totals 16 residues. Germline CDR1 and CDR2: LGHNA and YNFKEQ. With 0 bases clipped from V and 4 bases from J, the junction kept 7 bases outside the gene matches.

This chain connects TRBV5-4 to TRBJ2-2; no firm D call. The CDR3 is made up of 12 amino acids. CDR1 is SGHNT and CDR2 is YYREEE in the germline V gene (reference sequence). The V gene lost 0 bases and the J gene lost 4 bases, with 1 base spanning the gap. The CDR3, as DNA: TGTGCCAGCAGCTTGGCCACCGGGGAGCTGTTTTTT. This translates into CASSLATGELFF.

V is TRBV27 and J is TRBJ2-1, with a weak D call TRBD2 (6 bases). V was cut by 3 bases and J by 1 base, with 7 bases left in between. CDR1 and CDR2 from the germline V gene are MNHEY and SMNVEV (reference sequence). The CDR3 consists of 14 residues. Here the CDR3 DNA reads TGTGCCAGCAGTTTGGGGACTTCCTACAATGAGCAGTTCTTC. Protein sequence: CASSLGTSYNEQFF.

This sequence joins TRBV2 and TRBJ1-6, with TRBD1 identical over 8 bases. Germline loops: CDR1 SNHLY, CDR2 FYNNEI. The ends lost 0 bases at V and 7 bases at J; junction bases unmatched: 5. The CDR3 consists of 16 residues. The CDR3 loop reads CASSEARTGRNSPLHF. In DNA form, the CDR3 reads TGTGCCAGCAGTGAAGCACGGACAGGGAGGAATTCACCCCTCCACTTT.